By share, the clone carrying this T cell receptor (beta chain) counts as medium-sized. Its antigen is unidentified. The germline V gene has CDR1 MNHEY and CDR2 SMNVEV (reference sequence). Trimming removed 5 bases from V and 5 bases from J, with 12 bases in between. This CDR3 is built from 13 residues. The data originate from a study of prognosis after radiotherapy for stage I lung cancer. General observations from the study: For the expanded TCR clones, whether they were tumor-specific was not determined.

CDR3 of TCR beta was amplified from genomic DNA via a two-round multiplex PCR. The first round of PCR was done with primers that matched each TRBV and TRBJ gene. TCRdb ran MiXCR on the multiplex PCR reads and lists one entry per CDR3 protein. Counted here are more than 13,000 distinct CDR3 sequences, approximately 30% occurring once; the ten biggest clones make up around an eighth. Sequenced here: PBMCs, sampled before or after stereotactic body radiation therapy (not recorded which). The source is a donor aged 50 or older with non-small cell lung cancer. V usage is TRBV27 and J usage is TRBJ1-2; no firm D call. CDR3 sequence: CASSLTLGYGYTF. As DNA, the CDR3 is TGTGCCAGCAGTCTGACCTTGGGGTATGGCTACACCTTC.